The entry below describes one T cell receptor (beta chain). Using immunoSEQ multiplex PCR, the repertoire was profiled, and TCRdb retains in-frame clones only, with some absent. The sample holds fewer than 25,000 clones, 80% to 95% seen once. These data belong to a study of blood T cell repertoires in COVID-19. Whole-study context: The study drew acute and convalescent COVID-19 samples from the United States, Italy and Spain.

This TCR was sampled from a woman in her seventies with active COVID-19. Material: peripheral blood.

CDR3 amino acids: CAITLWGLAGVEGREYF. In nucleotides, the CDR3 is TGTGCCATCACCCTTTGGGGACTAGCGGGAGTAGAGGGTAGGGAGTATTTT. J is TRBJ2-3 and V is TRBV10-3, with 14 bases matching TRBD2. V lost 7 bases, J lost 13 bases, and 19 bases stayed unmatched. This CDR3 comprises 17 residues. Germline CDR1 reads ENHRY; CDR2 reads SYGVKD.